This entry is about one TCR beta chain. Its target is not known. This record belongs to a study of cytomegalovirus exposure and HLA in healthy donors. Study-wide points: A prior analysis recorded that most TCR beta V segments were productive about 90% or about 30% of the time. A later examination showed that TCR association rates differed by HLA locus, with DRB1 most and HLA-C fewest. For cytomegalovirus status, the classifier reportedly gave diagnoses with high specificity and sensitivity.

This PCR relied on a set of 60 Vbeta primers and 13 Jbeta primers. Sequencing used immunoSEQ multiplex PCR; TCRdb keeps in-frame clones, though not all of them. The data hold 100,000 to 150,000 clones, with about 74% observed a single time. Sequenced sample: PBMCs. The receptor was derived from a woman aged 50 to 60 in good health and CMV-seropositive.

CDR3 in DNA: TGCAGCTTCAACAGGGTGGGGGATGAAAAACTGTTTTTT. It encodes CSFNRVGDEKLFF. The chain uses TRBV29-1 and TRBJ1-4; weak D call: TRBD1 (6 bases). The length of the CDR3 is 13 residues. V lost 8 bases, J lost 6 bases, and 16 bases lay in between. Germline V lookup: CDR1 SQVTM, CDR2 ANQGSEA.